Here is one TCR beta chain with its context. The entry originates in a study of blood T cell repertoires in COVID-19. About the research overall: Specimens from acute and convalescent COVID-19 originated in the United States, Italy and Spain. The cDNA or gDNA used as material had been derived from T cells, B-cell-depleted T cells, or PBMCs.

V shed 5 bases and J 6 bases; nucleotides not matched to a gene: 12. Germline V gene sequence: CDR1 MNHEY, CDR2 SVGAGI. This CDR3 comprises 15 residues. Authors' data handling: Using reference gene primer amplification, nucleated cell counts were estimated. Data came from immunoSEQ multiplex PCR; TCRdb stores just in-frame clones and leaves some out. D and trimming come from the DNA, and the V and J calls and clone size come from that table. The table has under 110,000 clones, 60% to 80% seen once. This TCR was recovered from a human donor with acute or convalescent COVID-19. The donor label of this sample is uncertain. The V call is TRBV6-5, the J call TRBJ2-7; 8 nucleotides agree with TRBD1. The specimen sequenced was peripheral blood. The DNA for the CDR3 is TGTGCCAGCAGTCTATCGACAGGGGACCTTCGCGAGCAGTACGTC. This translates into CASSLSTGDLREQYV.